Below are 28 T cell receptor beta chains sequenced from a single sample in a study of STAT5B mutations in CD4+ large granular lymphocyte leukemia. Using immunoSEQ multiplex PCR, the repertoire was profiled, and TCRdb retains in-frame clones only, with some absent. This table holds under 40,000 clones, about four fifths found once. Sequencing was done on a sample of CD4+ T cells from blood buffy coats. The receptors come from a human donor in good health.

CDR3 loop: CASSLRDRGTEAFF. The CDR3 DNA reads as TGTGCCAGCAGCTTACGGGACAGGGGAACTGAAGCTTTCTTT. The chain combines TRBV7-2 with TRBJ1-1; TRBD1 aligns across 10 bases. CDR3 size: 14 residues. The V segment lost 2 bases and the J segment 5 bases; nucleotides outside the gene matches: 2. Germline CDR1 is SGHTA and CDR2 is FQGNSA.

The chain recombines TRBV11-2 with TRBJ1-3; D remains ambiguous. The CDR3 spans 11 residues. With 1 base removed from V and 5 bases from J, the gap between germline ends came to 0 bases. Germline V gene lookup returns CDR1 SGHAT and CDR2 FQNNGV. The CDR3 DNA follows: TGTGCCAGCAGCTTAGGAAACACCATATATTTT. Amino acid sequence: CASSLGNTIYF.

This chain uses TRBV15 with TRBJ1-5, with 8 bases aligning to TRBD1. J gave up 5 bases and V 0 bases, and 6 bases lay outside the gene matches. The CDR3 length is 16 residues. Germline V gene lookup returns CDR1 LNHNV and CDR2 YYDKDF (reference sequence). CDR3 in amino acids: CATSRDFTGGYQPQHF. Written as DNA, the CDR3 is TGTGCCACCAGCAGAGATTTCACAGGGGGTTATCAGCCCCAGCATTTT. The full variable domain, in which reference TRBV15 and TRBJ1-5 provide the parts outside the CDR3, is DAMVIQNPRYQVTQFGKPVTLSCSQTLNHNVMYWYQQKSSQAPKLLFHYYDKDFNNEADTPDNFQSRRPNTSFCFLDIRSPGLGDTAMYLCATSRDFTGGYQPQHFGDGTRLSIL.

The rearrangement uses TRBV11-2 and TRBJ1-5, with a weak D call TRBD1 (6 bases). With 0 bases removed from V and 2 bases from J, the gap between germline ends came to 11 bases. The germline V gene encodes CDR1 SGHAT and CDR2 FQNNGV. The CDR3 loop spans 16 amino acids. CDR3 nucleotides: TGTGCCAGCAGCTTAGATGGGGGCAGGGGCAATCAGCCCCAGCATTTT. Protein sequence: CASSLDGGRGNQPQHF.

This clone was detected once. The chain uses TRBV10-2 and TRBJ2-7; tentatively, D is TRBD2 (5 bases). V was shortened by 3 bases and J by 1 base, with 10 bases between the two germline ends. CDR1 and CDR2 (germline): WSHSY, SAAADI. The CDR3 extends over 14 amino acids. The CDR3 nucleotides read TGCGCCAGCAGTGATGCGGGTCCTTCCTACGAGCAGTACTTC. It translates to CASSDAGPSYEQYF.

This clone was seen a few times. This chain connects TRBV5-4 to TRBJ1-5, with D hard to call. Germline CDR1 reads SGHNT; CDR2 reads YYREEE (reference sequence). V shed 0 bases and J shed 7 bases, with 11 bases lying between them. The CDR3 totals 14 residues. The CDR3 spells CASSLAGDRQPQHF. In DNA form, the CDR3 reads TGTGCCAGCAGCTTGGCCGGGGATCGACAGCCCCAGCATTTT.

Comment on this clone: Other DNA variants within this sample encode the same CDR3. The J gene is TRBJ1-4, the V gene TRBV5-4; D not resolved. The germline V and J ends were trimmed by 0 bases and 3 bases, with 9 bases remaining between them. Germline V gene sequence: CDR1 SGHNT, CDR2 YYREEE (reference sequence). The CDR3 runs to 15 residues. The CDR3 DNA sequence: TGTGCCAGCAGCTTGGCCTTAGGGTCTAATGAAAAACTGTTTTTT. Translation gives CASSLALGSNEKLFF.

The chain employs TRBV19 and TRBJ2-4; maybe TRBD1 (6 bases). V shed 4 bases and J shed 1 base, with 8 bases lying between them. The CDR3 runs to 14 residues. Per germline, CDR1 LNHDA and CDR2 SQIVND (reference sequence). DNA of the CDR3: TGTGCCAGTAGTACAGGGGCGGCCAAAAACATTCAGTACTTC. Protein: CASSTGAAKNIQYF.

The V call is TRBV27, the J call TRBJ1-4; D is unresolved. The CDR3 has 14 amino acids. V lost 2 bases, J lost 7 bases, and 11 bases lay in between. Germline assignment: CDR1 MNHEY and CDR2 SMNVEV (reference sequence). CDR3 sequence (DNA): TGTGCCAGCAGTTTAAGGCGGGAGGGTGAAAAACTGTTTTTT. This encodes CASSLRREGEKLFF.

This clone was recorded only once. For the CDR3, the DNA is TGTGCCAGCAGGTCAGCGGCGGTTAGCGGGAGGGCCGGTGAGCAGTTCTTC. Translated: CASRSAAVSGRAGEQFF. This chain uses TRBV5-4 with TRBJ2-1; TRBD2 matches at 11 bases. Germline V gene data show CDR1 as SGHNT and CDR2 as YYREEE (reference sequence). The CDR3 covers 17 residues. Losses at the gene ends were 5 bases for V and 9 bases for J; bases not matched to a gene: 16.

The rearrangement uses TRBV15 and TRBJ1-1; the match to TRBD1 covers 7 bases. This CDR3 comprises 13 residues. With 3 bases clipped from V and 5 bases from J, the junction kept 3 bases outside the gene matches. CDR1 is LNHNV and CDR2 is YYDKDF in the germline V gene (reference sequence). In DNA form, the CDR3 reads TGTGCCACCAGCAGGATACAGGGGACTGAAGCTTTCTTT. Translating gives CATSRIQGTEAFF.

V is TRBV13 and J is TRBJ1-2; D possibly corresponds to TRBD1 (5 bases). Germline loops: CDR1 PRHDT, CDR2 FYEKMQ (reference sequence). The CDR3 is 15 amino acids. V lost 2 bases, J lost 5 bases, and 15 bases lay in between. In DNA form, the CDR3 reads TGTGCCAGCAGCTTATTCCGGACACGTCAATATGGCTACACCTTC. Encoded protein: CASSLFRTRQYGYTF. Together with reference TRBV13 and TRBJ1-2, the CDR3 gives the full variable domain: AAGVIQSPRHLIKEKRETATLKCYPIPRHDTVYWYQQGPGQDPQFLISFYEKMQSDKGSIPDRFSAQQFSDYHSELNMSSLELGDSALYFCASSLFRTRQYGYTFGSGTRLTVV.

The gene calls are TRBV27 and TRBJ2-1, with 9 nucleotides matching TRBD2. The V gene's germline CDR1 is MNHEY and CDR2 SMNVEV (reference sequence). The trim removed 3 bases at V and 9 bases at J, leaving 9 bases unmatched. This CDR3 region has 15 residues. The CDR3 sequence: CASSLPTSGGGEQFF. In nucleotides, the CDR3 is TGTGCCAGCAGTTTGCCGACTAGCGGAGGGGGTGAGCAGTTCTTC.

The rearrangement joins TRBV6-1 to TRBJ1-3; possible D gene TRBD1, 5 bases. In germline, CDR1 is MNHNS, CDR2 SASEGT. CDR3 length: 16 residues. The V gene lost 3 bases and the J gene lost 8 bases, with 20 bases spanning the gap. The CDR3 DNA sequence: TGTGCCAGCAGTGACTTCAGGTCAGGGTTTACGGACACCATATATTTT. It specifies CASSDFRSGFTDTIYF.

The CDR3 nucleotides are TGTGCCTTGCTCGCGGGGGGATCGTACGAGCAGTACTTC. It specifies CALLAGGSYEQYF. The V and J genes are TRBV30 and TRBJ2-7; 8 bases agree with TRBD2. The CDR3 runs 13 residues. The trim removed 7 bases at V and 4 bases at J, leaving 9 bases unmatched. Germline V gene lookup returns CDR1 GTSNPN and CDR2 SVGIG (reference sequence).

This chain links TRBV18 with TRBJ2-7, with TRBD1 matching 8 bases. The CDR3 extends over 13 amino acids. Unmatched junction bases numbered 3, after V lost 8 bases and J lost 0 bases. Germline V gene sequence: CDR1 KGHSH, CDR2 LQKENI. The CDR3 DNA sequence: TGTGCCAGCCGGGACAGGAGCTCCTACGAGCAGTACTTC. Residues: CASRDRSSYEQYF.

This clone has more than one count but fewer than ten. This chain uses TRBV19 with TRBJ1-1; possibly TRBD1 for D (6 bases). CDR1 is LNHDA, CDR2 SQIVND, per germline (reference sequence). CDR3 length: 13 residues. V dropped 7 bases and J dropped 3 bases, with 12 bases sitting between them. CDR3 bases: TGTGCCAGTAAGGGGGGTCGGGACACTGAAGCTTTCTTT. Protein product: CASKGGRDTEAFF.

The chain carries TRBV12-5 and TRBJ2-7; 9 nucleotides agree with TRBD1. Germline-derived CDR1 and CDR2 are LGHNT and FRNRAP. The CDR3 consists of 15 residues. V lost 2 bases and J lost 3; bases outside the gene matches: 5. For the CDR3, the DNA is TGTGCTAGTGGTTTGCCGACAGGGGGTTTCTACGAGCAGTACTTC. This sequence encodes CASGLPTGGFYEQYF. Supplemented by reference TRBV12-5 and TRBJ2-7, the full variable domain reads DARVTQTPRHKVTEMGQEVTMRCQPILGHNTVFWYRQTMMQGLELLAYFRNRAPLDDSGMPKDRFSAEMPDATLATLKIQPSEPRDSAVYFCASGLPTGGFYEQYFGPGTRLTVT.

The CDR3 coding sequence is TGTGCCAGCAGTGAAGGGGGACAGGACACAGATACGCAGTATTTT. It specifies CASSEGGQDTDTQYF. This chain uses TRBV2 with TRBJ2-3; 8 bases are shared with TRBD1. Germline trimming cut 1 base from V and 2 bases from J; bases unmatched to any gene: 2. Germline assignment: CDR1 SNHLY and CDR2 FYNNEI. The CDR3 is 15 amino acids.

This clone was seen just once. The chain recombines TRBV10-2 with TRBJ2-5, with 9 bases fitting TRBD2. This CDR3 has 14 residues. Trimming cost V 5 bases and J 9 bases; bases outside gene matches: 10. Germline lookup yields CDR1 WSHSY and CDR2 SAAADI. CDR3 sequence reads: CASSPSERGGAQYF. CDR3 DNA sequence: TGCGCCAGCAGTCCCTCCGAACGCGGGGGGGCCCAGTACTTC.

This clone was found a few times. The chain links TRBV29-1 to TRBJ1-5; 9 nucleotides agree with TRBD1. Germline V gives CDR1 SQVTM, CDR2 ANQGSEA. The CDR3 consists of 13 residues. V was clipped by 6 bases and J by 11 bases; unmatched bases: 11. In nucleotides, the CDR3 is TGCAGCGTGATACCGACAGGGGGAGTATCCCAGCATTTT. Translating gives CSVIPTGGVSQHF.

This clone has a handful of counts. The rearrangement joins TRBV7-8 to TRBJ1-2; no clear D. Germline lookup yields CDR1 SGHVS and CDR2 FQNEAQ. Trimming took 5 bases from V and 7 from J, leaving 17 bases between them. The CDR3 sequence is 14 residues long. The CDR3 loop is CASSVQTSPGGYTF. CDR3 DNA: TGTGCCAGCAGCGTCCAGACTAGCCCGGGTGGCTACACCTTC.

The chain combines TRBV18 with TRBJ2-6, with TRBD2 matching over 12 bases. Germline V gene sequence: CDR1 KGHSH, CDR2 LQKENI. Trimming at V came to 4 bases and at J to 2 bases, leaving 6 bases not matched to a gene. The CDR3 consists of 18 residues. CDR3 protein: CASSRTSGGNPGANVLTF. CDR3 in DNA: TGTGCCAGCTCACGAACTAGCGGGGGGAATCCTGGGGCCAACGTCCTGACTTTC.

The chain recombines TRBV6-6 with TRBJ2-2; 8 bases map to TRBD2. The germline CDR1 and CDR2 sequences are MNHNY and SVGAGI (reference sequence). V was pared by 1 base and J by 6 bases, with 4 bases of the junction left unmatched. The CDR3 has 15 residues. CDR3 in DNA: TGTGCCAGCAGTTACTGGATAGCGGGATCCGGGGAGCTGTTTTTT. It yields the protein CASSYWIAGSGELFF.

The chain employs TRBV7-2 and TRBJ2-7, with 10 bases aligning to TRBD2. Germline values: CDR1 SGHTA, CDR2 FQGNSA. This CDR3 contains 16 residues. Unmatched junction bases numbered 6, after V lost 0 bases and J lost 4 bases. The CDR3 loop reads CASSLAALAGSYEQYF. In nucleotides, the CDR3 is TGTGCCAGCAGCTTAGCGGCACTAGCGGGATCTTACGAGCAGTACTTC.

This clone turned up a few times. The rearrangement links TRBV30 to TRBJ1-4, with D unresolved. With 2 bases removed from V and 0 bases from J, the gap between germline ends came to 7 bases. The CDR3 covers 14 residues. Per the germline V gene, CDR1 is GTSNPN and CDR2 is SVGIG (reference sequence). CDR3 residues: CAWSQGATNEKLFF. In DNA, the CDR3 is TGTGCCTGGAGTCAAGGTGCAACTAATGAAAAACTGTTTTTT.

The rearrangement links TRBV30 to TRBJ1-2; D gene ambiguous. Trimming pared 1 base from V and 3 bases from J, leaving 15 bases between. The CDR3 is made up of 15 amino acids. The germline V gene has CDR1 GTSNPN and CDR2 SVGIG (reference sequence). DNA of the CDR3: TGTGCCTGGAGTGGCTCCCTCGACGCTTACTATGGCTACACCTTC. Protein product: CAWSGSLDAYYGYTF.

This clone has only a few counts. The V gene is TRBV9, the J gene TRBJ1-2, with TRBD1 as a possible D gene (5 bases). The germline V gene has CDR1 SGDLS and CDR2 YYNGEE. The CDR3 contains 15 residues. The ends were cut back, 0 bases at V and 0 bases at J, with 9 bases in the middle. The CDR3 DNA is TGTGCCAGCAGCGTAGGTCAGGGAGCTAACTATGGCTACACCTTC. Amino acids: CASSVGQGANYGYTF.